This T cell receptor beta chain was sequenced for a study of blood T cell repertoires in COVID-19. Study context: Donors in the United States, Italy and Spain gave samples during acute or convalescent COVID-19. T cells, B-cell-depleted T cells, or PBMCs provided the cDNA or gDNA that served as material.

As processed by the authors: Estimated nucleated cell counts came from reference gene primer amplification. Clones were sequenced by immunoSEQ multiplex PCR, and TCRdb holds only the in-frame ones, with some missing. Clone size and V and J calls were adopted from that table, with D and trimming inferred from the DNA. The sample carries roughly 240,000 clones, about 83% recorded once. Germline loops: CDR1 MNHEY, CDR2 SMNVEV (reference sequence). The CDR3 consists of 12 residues. The V gene lost 8 bases and the J gene lost 4 bases, with 11 bases spanning the gap. Followed longitudinally, the Seattle patients had been enrolled during active infection.

The source of this sequence is a woman of 80 years or more with COVID-19, enrolled during active disease. The chain employs TRBV27 and TRBJ1-1, with D maybe TRBD1 (5 bases). Material: peripheral blood. The CDR3 DNA reads as TGTGCCAGCGCCAGGGTGGGCACTGAAGCTTTCTTT. Its protein is CASARVGTEAFF.